These 21 T cell receptor beta chains came from one sample sequenced in a study of T cells in Graves' hyperthyroidism and ophthalmopathy. Authors of the study amplified TCR beta CDR3 regions from RNA transcripts. An initial round of RT-PCR targeting the TCR CDR3 relied on the HTBI primer set. TCRdb called the multiplex PCR reads again in MiXCR, with one record for every CDR3 protein. The top ten hold 15% to 20% of the sample, which has 400,000 to 500,000 distinct CDR3 sequences, 14% seen once. Material: blood. These receptor sequences come from a woman aged 18-29 years with Graves' hyperthyroidism.

The sample holds many counts of this clonotype. The chain combines TRBV20-1 with TRBJ2-2; tentative D call: TRBD1 (6 bases). CDR1 and CDR2 (germline): DFQATT, SNEGSKA (reference sequence). Trimming took off 1 base at V and 4 bases at J, with 16 bases between the two ends. This CDR3 comprises 16 residues. The CDR3 DNA reads TGCAGTGCTAGAGCACTCCGGACAGATCTCACCGGGGAGCTGTTTTTT. It encodes CSARALRTDLTGELFF.

This clonotype was counted between two and nine times. The V call is TRBV28, the J call TRBJ2-5; tentative D call: TRBD1 (5 bases). Per germline, CDR1 MDHEN and CDR2 SYDVKM. Trimming left V 10 bases short and J 0 bases short, with 15 bases between. The CDR3 is 14 amino acids. The CDR3 is CATLPDRYQETQYF. In DNA, the CDR3 is TGTGCCACTCTGCCCGACAGATACCAAGAGACCCAGTACTTC.

This clonotype occurred a few times. This sequence joins TRBV25-1 and TRBJ1-6, with D uncertain. CDR3 length equals 16 residues. Trimming stripped 1 base from V and 7 bases from J, with 14 bases between. Looked up from germline, CDR1 is MGHDK and CDR2 is SYGVNS. The chain's CDR3 is CASSEFEGIGNSPLHF. The CDR3 DNA follows: TGTGCCAGCAGTGAATTTGAAGGGATCGGGAATTCACCCCTCCACTTT.

This clonotype was found many times. CDR3 in amino acids: CASSQGGGAYNEQFF. The CDR3 DNA follows: TGTGCCAGCAGCCAGGGAGGGGGGGCCTACAATGAGCAGTTCTTC. The genes are TRBV3-1 and TRBJ2-1; possible D gene TRBD2, 7 bases. The CDR3 has 15 amino acids. Germline V CDR1 and CDR2: LGHDT, YNNKEL (reference sequence). With 3 bases removed from V and 2 bases from J, the gap between germline ends came to 11 bases.

This clonotype was observed at least ten times. This rearrangement joins TRBV20-1 to TRBJ2-7, with 11 bases lining up with TRBD1. Germline V gene lookup returns CDR1 DFQATT and CDR2 SNEGSKA (reference sequence). V lost 2 bases, J lost 3 bases, and 3 bases stayed unmatched. This CDR3 comprises 14 residues. CDR3: CSARSGQGDYEQYF. CDR3 DNA: TGCAGTGCTAGATCGGGACAGGGGGACTACGAGCAGTACTTC.

The chain links TRBV12-3 or TRBV12-4 to TRBJ1-3; possible D gene TRBD1, 5 bases. V was clipped by 7 bases and J by 4 bases, with 17 bases between them. The CDR3 totals 15 residues. CDR3 in DNA: TGTGCCAGCACCCGAGAACGGCGACAGGGAAACACCATATATTTT. Its translation is CASTRERRQGNTIYF.

The chain recombines TRBV11-3 with TRBJ2-1; TRBD2 aligns across 13 bases. With 6 bases clipped from V and 10 bases from J, the junction kept 18 bases outside the gene matches. Germline V gene data show CDR1 as SGHNT and CDR2 as YENEEA. The CDR3 spans 18 residues. As DNA, the CDR3 is TGTGCCAGCAGACTAGCGGGCGCAGGACTAGCGGGAGAAGGGGAGCAGTTCTTC. Its protein product is CASRLAGAGLAGEGEQFF.

V and J are TRBV4-1 and TRBJ2-7; D is ambiguous. CDR3 length: 14 residues. Germline V gene data show CDR1 as MGHRA and CDR2 as YSYEKL. Trimming cost V 1 base and J 0 bases, with 7 bases left between them. CDR3 nucleotide sequence: TGCGCCAGCAGCCAAGGGGATAGCTCCTACGAGCAGTACTTC. This translates into CASSQGDSSYEQYF.

This clonotype showed up just a few times. V is TRBV28 and J is TRBJ2-7; D possibly corresponds to TRBD2 (6 bases). This CDR3 has 13 residues. The germline CDR1 and CDR2 sequences are MDHEN and SYDVKM. The V and J ends lost 5 bases and 2 bases respectively, with 10 bases between them. As DNA, the CDR3 is TGTGCCAGCAGTACGGGAGAGCCCTACGAGCAGTACTTC. Protein sequence: CASSTGEPYEQYF.

This clonotype was detected many times. V gene TRBV3-1 combines with J gene TRBJ2-1; the D is unclear. Germline V gene sequence: CDR1 LGHDT, CDR2 YNNKEL (reference sequence). The germline V and J ends were trimmed by 4 bases and 8 bases, with 15 bases remaining between them. The CDR3 has 14 amino acids. The DNA of the CDR3 is TGTGCCAGCAGCCCACCGGCAGGATTTCATGAGCAGTTCTTC. It translates to CASSPPAGFHEQFF.

This clonotype showed up many times. This chain connects TRBV6-1 to TRBJ2-7; the D is unclear. Germline CDR1 and CDR2: MNHNS and SASEGT. The CDR3 loop spans 15 amino acids. The germline V and J ends were trimmed by 6 bases and 2 bases, with 17 bases remaining between them. The DNA for the CDR3 is TGTGCCAGCAGGGGCCCTATTGGATTGGCCTACGAGCAGTACGTC. Translation: CASRGPIGLAYEQYV.

At least ten counts were recorded for this clonotype. The genes are TRBV11-3 and TRBJ2-5; D is undetermined. Trimming removed 5 bases at V and 1 base at J, with 8 bases between. The germline V gene encodes CDR1 SGHNT and CDR2 YENEEA. This CDR3 spans 13 amino acids. CDR3 in amino acids: CASSMWGQETQYF. The CDR3 DNA sequence: TGTGCCAGCAGCATGTGGGGCCAAGAGACCCAGTACTTC.

The chain carries TRBV13 and TRBJ1-6, with 7 positions matching TRBD1. This CDR3 spans 15 amino acids. V lost 5 bases and J lost 9; bases outside the gene matches: 10. The V gene's germline CDR1 is PRHDT and CDR2 FYEKMQ (reference sequence). The CDR3 nucleotides are TGTGCCAGCAGCCACACCCGTGCAGGGGGTTCACCCCTCCACTTT. Translation gives CASSHTRAGGSPLHF.

This clonotype appeared a few times. The chain joins TRBV24-1 to TRBJ2-1; 8 nucleotides agree with TRBD1. The CDR3 has 13 residues. V lost 9 bases and J lost 5; bases outside the gene matches: 5. Germline V CDR1 and CDR2: KGHDR, SFDVKD. In nucleotides, the CDR3 is TGTGCCACCCTAGGGACAGGTCACAATGAGCAGTTCTTC. This translates into CATLGTGHNEQFF.

In the case of this clonotype: This may be a read error, as it is one base from a much larger clone. This chain joins TRBV18 and TRBJ1-1; D unresolved. CDR3 length: 14 residues. Per the germline V gene, CDR1 is KGHSH and CDR2 is LQKENI. CDR3 DNA sequence: TGTACCAGCTCACCGGCAGGAATGAACACTGAAGCTTTCTTT. Residues: CTSSPAGMNTEAFF.

The table lists this clonotype with many counts. The J gene is TRBJ2-1, the V gene TRBV20-1, with D perhaps TRBD1 (6 bases). Germline assignment: CDR1 DFQATT and CDR2 SNEGSKA (reference sequence). Trimming removed 3 bases at V and 9 bases at J, with 18 bases between. The CDR3 runs to 14 residues. The CDR3 sequence is CSARGPQGNGEQFF. The CDR3 DNA is TGCAGTGCTAGGGGACCACAGGGTAACGGTGAGCAGTTCTTC.

This clonotype was observed at least ten times. CDR3 nucleotides: TGTGCCAGCAGCGGGCCACAGGTCAGCTCCTACAATGAGCAGTTCTTC. Protein sequence: CASSGPQVSSYNEQFF. The chain links TRBV9 to TRBJ2-1; maybe TRBD1 (5 bases). Trimming pared 3 bases from V and 0 bases from J, leaving 13 bases between. CDR3 length: 16 amino acids. Germline V gives CDR1 SGDLS, CDR2 YYNGEE.

Turning to this clonotype: A single base separates this from a much larger clone, so it may be a read error. This chain uses TRBV24-1 with TRBJ1-1; TRBD1 might be the D (6 bases). Looked up from germline, CDR1 is KGHDR and CDR2 is SFDVKD. This CDR3 region has 16 residues. CDR3: CASSDLPHTGNTEAFF. The CDR3 DNA is TGTGCCTCCAGTGATTTGCCCCATACAGGGAATACTGAAGCTTTCTTT.

This clonotype was seen just once. The chain couples TRBV19 to TRBJ2-1; 15 bases are shared with TRBD2. J was trimmed by 10 bases and V by 5 bases; bases with no gene match: 6. Per the germline V gene, CDR1 is LNHDA and CDR2 is SQIVND (reference sequence). The CDR3 loop spans 15 amino acids. The CDR3 DNA reads as TGTGCCAGTAGTTTCACGGGACTAGCGGGAGGCGAGCAGTTCTTC. Translated, it gives CASSFTGLAGGEQFF.

At least ten counts were recorded for this clonotype. The rearrangement joins TRBV3-1 to TRBJ2-7, with TRBD2 matching over 8 bases. This CDR3 has 15 amino acids. Looked up from germline, CDR1 is LGHDT and CDR2 is YNNKEL (reference sequence). V was clipped by 4 bases and J by 0 bases; unmatched bases: 5. The CDR3 DNA follows: TGTGCCAGCAGCCCGGGAGGGCCCTACTCCTACGAGCAGTACTTC. This translates into CASSPGGPYSYEQYF.

As DNA, the CDR3 is TGTGCCAGCAGTTATTTCACCGGACTAGCGGGAGGTAGGGATGAGCAGTTCTTC. It codes for CASSYFTGLAGGRDEQFF. This rearrangement joins TRBV12-3 or TRBV12-4 to TRBJ2-1, with TRBD2 matching 14 bases. The V gene end was trimmed by 4 bases and the J gene end by 8 bases; junction bases not matched to a gene: 13. The CDR3 is 18 residues long.